This T cell receptor beta chain was sequenced for a study of shared clonotypes between healthy human individuals. Some clones are missing from TCRdb's copy, which holds only in-frame ones; the method was immunoSEQ multiplex PCR. Among roughly 700,000 clones listed, roughly 70% were seen once. Germline CDR1 SGHRS, CDR2 YFSETQ. V dropped 4 bases and J dropped 2; count of bases not matched to a gene: 5. The CDR3 covers 15 residues. Naive CD45RA+ and memory CD45RA-negative subsets were split from CD4+ cells. This chain uses TRBV5-1 with TRBJ2-3, with 9 bases identical to TRBD1. Material for sequencing was memory CD4+ T cells sorted from blood. Subset here: CD45RA-negative fraction. This clonotype was sampled from a woman in her thirties in good health. The CDR3 coding sequence is TGCGCCAGCAGCCCCGGGACAGGGTTCACAGATACGCAGTATTTT. Encoded protein: CASSPGTGFTDTQYF.